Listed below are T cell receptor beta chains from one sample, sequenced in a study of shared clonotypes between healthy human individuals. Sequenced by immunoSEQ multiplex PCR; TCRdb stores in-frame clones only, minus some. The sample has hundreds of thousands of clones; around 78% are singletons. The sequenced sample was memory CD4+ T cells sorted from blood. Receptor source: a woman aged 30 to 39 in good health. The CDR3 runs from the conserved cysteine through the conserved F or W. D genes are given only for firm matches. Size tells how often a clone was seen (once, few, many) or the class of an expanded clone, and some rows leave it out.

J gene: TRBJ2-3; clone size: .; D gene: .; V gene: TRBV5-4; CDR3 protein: CASSPAHFAGTDTQYF; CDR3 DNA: TGTGCCAGCAGCCCAGCCCACTTCGCCGGCACAGATACGCAGTATTTT
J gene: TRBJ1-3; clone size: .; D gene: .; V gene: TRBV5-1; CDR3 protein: CASSLGTSGNTIYF; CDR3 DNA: TGCGCCAGCAGCTTAGGAACCTCTGGAAACACCATATATTTT
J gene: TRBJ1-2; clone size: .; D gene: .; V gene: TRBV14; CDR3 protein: CASSQDRSSGGYTF; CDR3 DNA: TGTGCCAGCAGCCAAGATCGCAGTTCGGGGGGCTACACCTTC
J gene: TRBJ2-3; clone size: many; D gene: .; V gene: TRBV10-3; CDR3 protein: CAIRSTDTQYF; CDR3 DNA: TGTGCCATCCGAAGCACAGATACGCAGTATTTT
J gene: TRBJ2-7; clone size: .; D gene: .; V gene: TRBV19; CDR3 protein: CATTGPVFGEQYF; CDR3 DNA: TGTGCCACTACTGGGCCTGTTTTTGGAGAGCAGTACTTC
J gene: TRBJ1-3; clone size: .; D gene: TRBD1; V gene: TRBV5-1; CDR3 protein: CASSLAGTASGNTIYF; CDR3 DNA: TGCGCCAGCAGCTTGGCTGGGACAGCCTCTGGAAACACCATATATTTT
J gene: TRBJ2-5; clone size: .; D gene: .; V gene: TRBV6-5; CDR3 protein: CASSYGGQPQETQYF; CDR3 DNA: TGTGCCAGCAGTTACGGGGGCCAGCCCCAAGAGACCCAGTACTTC
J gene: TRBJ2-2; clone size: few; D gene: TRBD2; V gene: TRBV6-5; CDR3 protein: CASSKSGRVAGELFF; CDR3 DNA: TGTGCCAGCAGTAAGAGCGGGAGGGTCGCCGGGGAGCTGTTTTTT
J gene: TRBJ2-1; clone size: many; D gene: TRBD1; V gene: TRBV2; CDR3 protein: CASSVEGQALNEQFF; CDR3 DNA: TGTGCCAGCAGTGTCGAGGGACAGGCTCTCAATGAGCAGTTCTTC
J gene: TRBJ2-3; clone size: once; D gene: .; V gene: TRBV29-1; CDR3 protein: CSVVGRKPTDTQYF; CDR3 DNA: TGCAGCGTTGTAGGCAGAAAACCCACAGATACGCAGTATTTT
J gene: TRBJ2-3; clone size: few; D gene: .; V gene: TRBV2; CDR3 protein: CASRGHETDTQYF; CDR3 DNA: TGTGCCAGCAGGGGGCACGAAACAGATACGCAGTATTTT
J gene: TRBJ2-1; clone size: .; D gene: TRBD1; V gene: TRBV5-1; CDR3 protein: CASSSGQGGYNEQFF; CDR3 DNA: TGCGCCAGCAGCTCCGGACAGGGGGGGTACAATGAGCAGTTCTTC
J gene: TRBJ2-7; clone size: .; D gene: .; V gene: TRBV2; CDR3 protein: CASSGDRLYEQYF; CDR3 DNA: TGTGCCAGCAGTGGTGACCGATTATACGAGCAGTACTTC
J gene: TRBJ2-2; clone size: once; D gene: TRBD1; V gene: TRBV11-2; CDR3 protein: CASTSPGTANTGELFF; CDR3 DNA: TGTGCCAGCACCTCTCCTGGGACAGCGAACACCGGGGAGCTGTTTTTT
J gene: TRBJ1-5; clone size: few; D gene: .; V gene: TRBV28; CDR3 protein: CASRWGRGNQPQHF; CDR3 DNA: TGTGCCAGCAGATGGGGCAGGGGAAATCAGCCCCAGCATTTT
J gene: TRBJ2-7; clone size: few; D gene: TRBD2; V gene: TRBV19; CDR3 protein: CASSMASSGRSEQYF; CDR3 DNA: TGTGCCAGTAGTATGGCGTCTAGCGGGAGAAGCGAGCAGTACTTC
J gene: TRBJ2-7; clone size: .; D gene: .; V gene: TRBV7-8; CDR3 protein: CASSSSRLREQYF; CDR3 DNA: TGTGCCAGCAGCTCCAGCCGTCTCCGCGAGCAGTACTTC
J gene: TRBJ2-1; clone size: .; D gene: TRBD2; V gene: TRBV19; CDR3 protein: CASSGLAYNEQFF; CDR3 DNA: TGTGCCAGTAGTGGACTAGCGTACAATGAGCAGTTCTTC
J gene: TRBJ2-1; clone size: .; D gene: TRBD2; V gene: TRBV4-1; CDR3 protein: CASSQLAVNEQFF; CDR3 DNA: TGCGCCAGCAGCCAACTAGCGGTCAATGAGCAGTTCTTC
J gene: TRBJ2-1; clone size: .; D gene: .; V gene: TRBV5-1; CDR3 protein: CASSLGSSNEQFF; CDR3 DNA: TGCGCCAGCAGCTTGGGTAGTAGCAATGAGCAGTTCTTC
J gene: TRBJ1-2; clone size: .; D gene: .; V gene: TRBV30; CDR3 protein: CAWSARTGKGVYGYTF; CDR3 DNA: TGTGCCTGGAGTGCCCGAACAGGGAAAGGGGTCTATGGCTACACCTTC
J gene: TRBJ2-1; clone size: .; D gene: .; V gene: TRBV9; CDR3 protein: CASSVGGYSYNEQFF; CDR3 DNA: TGTGCCAGCAGCGTCGGGGGCTACTCCTACAATGAGCAGTTCTTC